The rows below give T cell receptor beta chains drawn from one sample of a study of blood T cell repertoires in COVID-19. Repertoires were generated with immunoSEQ multiplex PCR, while TCRdb's copy carries only in-frame clones and drops some. Among about 9,000 clones listed, around four fifths were seen once. Sequences were obtained from peripheral blood. Every receptor here comes from a human donor in a cohort sampled during active COVID-19. Both conserved end residues are part of each CDR3. D genes are given only for firm matches. Some rows mark clone size as missing; the rest say once, few, many or name a class of expanded clone.

j_call | d_call | clone_size | v_call | cdr3_aa | cdr3_nt
TRBJ2-3 | TRBD2 | once | TRBV11-3 | CASSLVRGGSTDTQYF | TGTGCCAGCAGCTTAGTACGGGGGGGTTCCACAGATACGCAGTATTTT
TRBJ2-3 | TRBD1 | . | TRBV7-8 | CASSLVGQGASTQYF | TGTGCCAGCAGCTTAGTCGGGCAGGGGGCAAGTACGCAGTATTTT
TRBJ1-1 | . | . | TRBV9 | CASSVVGGLAFF | TGTGCCAGCAGCGTAGTTGGGGGCTTAGCTTTCTTT
TRBJ1-6 | . | . | TRBV5-1 | CASSLAGRSPLHF | TGCGCCAGCAGCTTGGCCGGGAGGTCCCCCCTCCACTTT
TRBJ1-1 | . | . | TRBV11-3 | CASSPPGAPLGTEAFF | TGTGCCAGCAGCCCCCCTGGGGCGCCCTTGGGCACTGAAGCTTTCTTT
TRBJ2-1 | . | . | TRBV28 | CASSLFRGGEQFF | TGTGCCAGCAGTTTATTCCGGGGAGGTGAGCAGTTCTTC
TRBJ1-1 | . | . | TRBV4-3 | CASSQGGGRLNTEAFF | TGCGCCAGCAGCCAAGGGGGAGGGAGATTGAACACTGAAGCTTTCTTT
TRBJ1-5 | . | . | TRBV30 | CAWSVRDNQPQHF | TGTGCCTGGAGTGTACGAGACAATCAGCCCCAGCATTTT
TRBJ2-3 | TRBD2 | . | TRBV7-9 | CASSLALTSPTDTQYF | TGTGCCAGCAGCTTAGCGCTGACTAGCCCAACAGATACGCAGTATTTT
TRBJ2-1 | TRBD2 | . | TRBV2 | CASRATSGGYRNEQFF | TGTGCCAGCAGGGCGACTAGCGGGGGATATAGGAATGAGCAGTTCTTC
TRBJ2-2 | . | . | TRBV5-8 | CASSLLYTNTGELFF | TGTGCCAGCAGCTTGTTATATACGAACACCGGGGAGCTGTTTTTT
TRBJ2-5 | TRBD2 | . | TRBV7-9 | CASSLSRARGGRETQYF | TGTGCCAGCAGCTTAAGTCGGGCGCGGGGGGGGCGAGAGACCCAGTACTTC
TRBJ1-2 | . | . | TRBV4-1 | CASSLSFSGGGNTF | TGCGCCAGCAGCCTAAGCTTTTCGGGAGGCGGCAACACCTTC
TRBJ1-4 | TRBD1 | . | TRBV5-4 | CASSINDRGPRSKLFF | TGTGCCAGCAGCATCAACGACAGGGGTCCCCGGTCGAAACTGTTTTTT
TRBJ1-1 | . | . | TRBV6-2/TRBV6-3 | CASSYSWNTEAFF | TGTGCCAGCAGTTACTCCTGGAACACTGAAGCTTTCTTT
TRBJ2-2 | TRBD2 | few | TRBV6-4 | CASSERGEAGELFF | TGTGCCAGCAGCGAACGGGGGGAAGCCGGGGAGCTGTTTTTT
TRBJ1-2 | . | . | TRBV6-2/TRBV6-3 | CASSYSAGYTF | TGTGCCAGCAGTTACTCGGCTGGCTACACCTTC
TRBJ2-5 | TRBD2 | . | TRBV7-8 | CASSLGGLAGVQETQYF | TGTGCCAGCAGCTTAGGGGGACTAGCGGGGGTCCAAGAGACCCAGTACTTC
TRBJ2-5 | TRBD1 | . | TRBV5-4 | CASSPLPGQQETQYF | TGTGCCAGCAGCCCTTTGCCGGGACAGCAAGAGACCCAGTACTTC
TRBJ2-7 | TRBD2 | . | TRBV27 | CASSLTAMTSGGYEQYF | TGTGCCAGCAGTTTAACCGCAATGACTAGCGGGGGGTACGAGCAGTACTTC
TRBJ2-7 | . | . | TRBV19 | CATQGPGHYEQYF | TGTGCCACCCAGGGGCCAGGGCACTACGAGCAGTACTTC
TRBJ2-2 | . | . | TRBV14 | CASSQDVYRPGELFF | TGTGCCAGCAGCCAAGACGTATACAGGCCCGGGGAGCTGTTTTTT
TRBJ1-2 | TRBD1 | once | TRBV5-1 | CASSPHTGGLNGYTF | TGCGCCAGCAGCCCCCACACAGGGGGCCTCAATGGCTACACCTTC
TRBJ1-6 | . | . | TRBV10-1 | CASSESTPGQNSPLHF | TGCGCCAGCAGTGAGTCGACTCCAGGGCAAAATTCACCCCTCCACTTT
TRBJ2-7 | TRBD2 | . | TRBV9 | CASSVAGAGGLHEQYF | TGTGCCAGCAGCGTAGCGGGGGCGGGGGGGCTGCACGAGCAGTACTTC
TRBJ2-7 | . | . | TRBV19 | CASSIGTGTYEQYF | TGTGCCAGTAGTATTGGAACAGGGACCTACGAGCAGTACTTC
TRBJ2-3 | TRBD1 | once | TRBV9 | CASSVEGQGARTDTQYF | TGTGCCAGCAGCGTAGAGGGACAGGGGGCCCGCACAGATACGCAGTATTTT
TRBJ1-5 | . | . | TRBV10-2 | CASSEEVYSNQPQHF | TGCGCCAGCAGTGAGGAAGTCTATAGCAATCAGCCCCAGCATTTT
TRBJ1-3 | TRBD1 | . | TRBV7-2 | CASSWGQGSGNTIYF | TGTGCCAGCAGCTGGGGACAGGGCTCTGGAAACACCATATATTTT
TRBJ1-6 | . | . | TRBV15 | CATSRDTANSPLHF | TGTGCCACCAGCAGGGACACCGCTAATTCACCCCTCCACTTT
TRBJ1-3 | . | once | TRBV20-1 | CSASTLAGGGNTIYF | TGCAGTGCTAGTACCCTCGCGGGAGGGGGAAACACCATATATTTT
TRBJ1-5 | . | . | TRBV6-2/TRBV6-3 | CASSYPPPYSNQPQHF | TGTGCCAGCAGTTACCCTCCTCCGTATAGCAATCAGCCCCAGCATTTT
TRBJ1-2 | . | . | TRBV6-6 | CASSPGIYGYTF | TGTGCCAGCAGTCCAGGAATCTATGGCTACACCTTC
TRBJ2-6 | . | . | TRBV6-6 | CASSLQGSGANVLTF | TGTGCCAGCAGTTTACAGGGATCTGGGGCCAACGTCCTGACTTTC
TRBJ2-2 | . | few | TRBV6-2/TRBV6-3 | CASSYNTNTGELFF | TGTGCCAGCAGTTACAACACGAACACCGGGGAGCTGTTTTTT
TRBJ2-3 | TRBD1 | . | TRBV24-1 | CATSDLFGQGATDTQYF | TGTGCCACCAGTGACCTTTTCGGACAGGGGGCGACAGATACGCAGTATTTT
TRBJ2-5 | TRBD1 | . | TRBV3-1/TRBV3-2 | CASSQAGTGGRETQYF | TGTGCCAGCAGCCAAGCAGGGACAGGGGGACGAGAGACCCAGTACTTC
TRBJ1-5 | TRBD1 | . | TRBV27 | CASSPRQGPNQPQHF | TGTGCCAGCAGTCCGCGACAGGGGCCTAATCAGCCCCAGCATTTT
TRBJ2-2 | . | . | TRBV29-1 | CSVTQGGTGELFF | TGCAGCGTTACCCAGGGGGGCACCGGGGAGCTGTTTTTT
TRBJ2-7 | . | . | TRBV5-1 | CASSLTGGDTYEQYF | TGCGCCAGCAGCCTAACAGGGGGGGATACCTACGAGCAGTACTTC
TRBJ2-7 | TRBD1 | . | TRBV3-1/TRBV3-2 | CASSRDRGYEQYF | TGTGCCAGCAGCCGGGACAGGGGCTACGAGCAGTACTTC
TRBJ2-7 | . | few | TRBV19 | CASSSKTTSYEQYF | TGTGCCAGTAGCTCCAAGACAACTTCCTACGAGCAGTACTTC
TRBJ2-5 | TRBD2 | . | TRBV4-1 | CASSRTSGETQYF | TGCGCCAGCAGCCGGACTAGCGGGGAGACCCAGTACTTC
TRBJ1-1 | . | . | TRBV30 | CAWSLRGEAFF | TGTGCCTGGAGTCTACGAGGGGAAGCTTTCTTT
TRBJ1-1 | . | . | TRBV2 | CASRQVVNTEAFF | TGTGCCAGCAGACAAGTTGTGAACACTGAAGCTTTCTTT
TRBJ1-1 | . | . | TRBV3-1/TRBV3-2 | CASSQEPGQAFF | TGTGCCAGCAGCCAAGAGCCTGGGCAGGCTTTCTTT
TRBJ2-5 | TRBD2 | . | TRBV15 | CATSTQLAGGWETQYF | TGTGCCACCAGCACCCAACTAGCGGGGGGCTGGGAGACCCAGTACTTC
TRBJ1-2 | TRBD1 | . | TRBV7-2 | CASSLWGQGEVYGYTF | TGTGCCAGCAGCTTATGGGGACAGGGTGAGGTCTATGGCTACACCTTC
TRBJ1-2 | TRBD1 | . | TRBV28 | CASSPTGTALYGYTF | TGTGCCAGCAGTCCCACCGGGACAGCCCTCTATGGCTACACCTTC
TRBJ2-1 | TRBD2 | . | TRBV28 | CASSRLAGGLFF | TGTGCCAGCAGTCGACTAGCGGGGGGACTGTTCTTC
TRBJ1-2 | TRBD1 | once | TRBV10-3 | CAITGTELGYGYTF | TGTGCCATCACAGGGACAGAGCTAGGCTATGGCTACACCTTC
TRBJ1-6 | TRBD1 | . | TRBV27 | CASSKTGGPTAPLHF | TGTGCCAGCAGTAAGACAGGGGGCCCTACAGCACCCCTCCACTTT
TRBJ1-2 | . | . | TRBV6-2/TRBV6-3 | CASSSDLLANYGYTF | TGTGCCAGCAGTTCTGATCTGCTAGCTAACTATGGCTACACCTTC
TRBJ1-6 | . | . | TRBV5-1 | CASSLRYTTDNSPLHF | TGCGCCAGCAGTCTTCGATACACAACCGATAATTCACCCCTCCACTTT
TRBJ1-2 | . | . | TRBV30 | CAQGGANRHGYTF | TGTGCCCAAGGCGGTGCAAATCGTCATGGCTACACCTTC
TRBJ1-6 | . | . | TRBV12-5 | CASGLIREPKPAYNSPLHF | TGTGCTAGTGGTTTGATACGGGAACCAAAGCCGGCCTATAATTCACCCCTCCACTTT
TRBJ1-4 | TRBD1 | once | TRBV28 | CASSRGQLGEKLFF | TGTGCCAGCAGCCGGGGACAGTTAGGTGAAAAACTGTTTTTT
TRBJ2-1 | TRBD1 | . | TRBV19 | CASTFDRGRVGGEQFF | TGTGCCAGTACCTTCGACAGGGGAAGGGTGGGGGGTGAGCAGTTCTTC
TRBJ2-7 | . | once | TRBV21-1 | CASTKGLLYYEQYF | TGTGCCAGCACCAAAGGACTACTTTACTACGAGCAGTACTTC